These 19 T cell receptor beta chains originate from one sample sequenced in a study of CD4 T cells in relation to SARS-CoV-2 and coronaviruses. Antigens for these TCRs are unknown. Sequenced by immunoSEQ multiplex PCR; TCRdb stores in-frame clones only, minus some. Of some 44,000 clones in the sample, about four fifths are singletons; the top ten hold over 1.1%. Sequenced material: naive CD4+ T cells from PBMCs, cultured in vitro. Subset noted: naive CD4+ T cells isolated by negative enrichment. These receptors were taken from an adult with COVID-19.

V is TRBV18 and J is TRBJ2-2, with 8 bases aligning to TRBD1. The J segment lost 6 bases and the V segment lost 2 bases, leaving 8 bases of the junction unmatched. In germline, CDR1 is KGHSH, CDR2 LQKENI. The CDR3 totals 16 residues. The CDR3 DNA reads TGTGCCAGCTCACCATCGGGCAGGGGGCCGGCCGGGGAGCTGTTTTTT. This translates into CASSPSGRGPAGELFF.

V gene TRBV2 combines with J gene TRBJ2-7; TRBD1 matches at 7 bases. The CDR3 is 12 amino acids. Germline V gene data show CDR1 as SNHLY and CDR2 as FYNNEI. V shed 8 bases, J shed 3 bases, and the junction held 4 bases outside the gene matches. The CDR3 DNA follows: TGTGCCAGCGACCGGGACAGCTACGAGCAGTACTTC. Translated: CASDRDSYEQYF.

This clone was observed once. J is TRBJ2-1 and V is TRBV7-3, with 10 bases matching TRBD2. Germline loops: CDR1 SGHTA, CDR2 FQGTGA. Losses at the gene ends were 1 base for V and 4 bases for J; bases not matched to a gene: 4. The CDR3 consists of 16 residues. CDR3 sequence reads: CASSLRTSGIYNEQFF. The CDR3 nucleotides read TGTGCCAGCAGCTTAAGAACTAGCGGGATATACAATGAGCAGTTCTTC.

The J gene is TRBJ2-3, the V gene TRBV5-1; TRBD2 matches at 8 bases. CDR1 and CDR2 from the germline V gene are SGHRS and YFSETQ. The length of the CDR3 is 14 residues. V lost 7 bases to trimming and J lost 0 bases; unmatched junction nucleotides: 4. The chain's CDR3 is CASLLAESTDTQYF. As DNA, the CDR3 is TGCGCCAGCTTACTAGCGGAGAGCACAGATACGCAGTATTTT.

Points on this clone: Its ends do not fully match the called genes, so a read error is possible. The CDR3 sequence is CASSFRGLPSVF. CDR3 in DNA: TGTGCCAGCAGTTTTAGGGGACTCCCATCGGTCTTC. The chain uses TRBV27 and TRBJ2-7; a weak D match, TRBD2 (6 bases). Germline assignment: CDR1 MNHEY and CDR2 SMNVEV (reference sequence). The CDR3 has 12 residues.

The V call is TRBV4-2, the J call TRBJ2-3; D remains unclear. With 0 bases removed from V and 1 base from J, the gap between germline ends came to 8 bases. Germline-derived CDR1 and CDR2 are LGHNA and YNFKEQ. This CDR3 region has 15 residues. CDR3 in amino acids: CASSQEPWGTDTQYF. CDR3 DNA: TGTGCCAGCAGCCAAGAACCCTGGGGCACAGATACGCAGTATTTT.

This sequence joins TRBV9 and TRBJ2-5; weak D call: TRBD2 (6 bases). V lost 0 bases, J lost 5 bases, and 14 bases lay in between. Germline lookup yields CDR1 SGDLS and CDR2 YYNGEE. This CDR3 has 15 residues. CDR3 bases: TGTGCCAGCAGCGTAGACACTAGCTCAGGCGAGACCCAGTACTTC. It yields the protein CASSVDTSSGETQYF.

The chain is built from TRBV29-1 and TRBJ2-5; no reliable D call. This CDR3 contains 10 residues. The germline V gene has CDR1 SQVTM and CDR2 ANQGSEA. Trimming shortened V by 6 bases and J by 4 bases, and 6 bases separated the two germline ends. CDR3 protein: CSVVRETQYF. DNA of the CDR3: TGCAGCGTAGTAAGAGAGACCCAGTACTTC.

This rearrangement joins TRBV3-1 (or the pseudogene TRBV3-2) to TRBJ2-7, with 7 positions matching TRBD2. Trimming took 4 bases from V and 6 from J; bases not matched to a gene: 9. The CDR3 has 14 residues. CDR1 LGHDT and CDR2 YNNKEL come from the germline V gene (reference sequence). The chain's CDR3 is CASSPRAGSGEQYF. DNA for the CDR3: TGTGCCAGCAGCCCTAGAGCGGGATCTGGCGAGCAGTACTTC.

The chain combines TRBV7-2 with TRBJ2-2; the D is unclear. Germline loops: CDR1 SGHTA, CDR2 FQGNSA. V gave up 4 bases and J gave up 3 bases, with 9 bases separating them. CDR3 length: 14 residues. Here the CDR3 reads CASSYVRDTGELFF. The CDR3 DNA reads TGTGCCAGCAGCTATGTTAGGGACACCGGGGAGCTGTTTTTT.

This clone has more than one count but fewer than ten. The chain employs TRBV3-1 (or the pseudogene TRBV3-2) and TRBJ1-3, with 9 bases lining up with TRBD1. The V gene end was trimmed by 4 bases and the J gene end by 4 bases; junction bases not matched to a gene: 8. The CDR3 covers 16 residues. Per the germline V gene, CDR1 is LGHDT and CDR2 is YNNKEL (reference sequence). Here the CDR3 reads CASSPRDRVLGNTIYF. The DNA of the CDR3 is TGTGCCAGCAGCCCCCGGGACAGGGTCTTAGGAAACACCATATATTTT.

The chain combines TRBV4-1 with TRBJ2-7, with D possibly being TRBD2 (6 bases). The CDR3 is made up of 15 amino acids. CDR1 is MGHRA and CDR2 is YSYEKL in the germline V gene. The V end lost 3 bases, the J end lost 0 bases, and 12 bases lay between the germline ends. The CDR3 nucleotides read TGCGCCAGCAGCCAGACGCGGGAAAGCTCCTACGAGCAGTACTTC. Residues: CASSQTRESSYEQYF.

This clone was picked up one time. The rearrangement joins TRBV9 to TRBJ1-4, with D tentatively TRBD1 (6 bases). Looked up from germline, CDR1 is SGDLS and CDR2 is YYNGEE. Trimming cost V 4 bases and J 6 bases, with 16 bases left between them. CDR3 size: 15 residues. CDR3 protein: CASSYEQGVYEKLFF. The CDR3 DNA is TGTGCCAGCAGCTATGAACAGGGTGTATATGAAAAACTGTTTTTT.

The V and J genes are TRBV2 and TRBJ1-1; D perhaps matches TRBD1 (5 bases). Germline values: CDR1 SNHLY, CDR2 FYNNEI. The germline V and J ends were trimmed by 4 bases and 3 bases, with 6 bases remaining between them. This CDR3 spans 12 amino acids. The CDR3 nucleotides are TGTGCCAGCAGTGTCAGGGACACTGAAGCTTTCTTT. Protein product: CASSVRDTEAFF.

This clone was picked up a small number of times. The chain is built from TRBV2 and TRBJ2-2, with TRBD2 matching over 8 bases. V lost 5 bases and J lost 6; bases outside the gene matches: 5. Germline CDR1 and CDR2: SNHLY and FYNNEI. The CDR3 runs 14 residues. Here the CDR3 reads CASSRLGRAGELFF. In nucleotides, the CDR3 is TGTGCCAGCAGTCGGCTCGGGAGGGCCGGGGAGCTGTTTTTT. The full variable domain, rest sourced from reference TRBV2 and TRBJ2-2, is EPEVTQTPSHQVTQMGQEVILRCVPISNHLYFYWYRQILGQKVEFLVSFYNNEISEKSEIFDDQFSVERPDGSNFTLKIRSTKLEDSAMYFCASSRLGRAGELFFGEGSRLTVL.

A single count supports this clone. The chain joins TRBV28 to TRBJ1-6; D is undetermined. V lost 4 bases to trimming and J lost 6 bases, with 13 bases between them. The CDR3 is made up of 15 amino acids. CDR1 and CDR2 from the germline V gene are MDHEN and SYDVKM. The CDR3 DNA follows: TGTGCCAGCAGTTCCCCCGGGCCTCGTAATTCACCCCTCCACTTT. Amino acid sequence: CASSSPGPRNSPLHF.

This clone has a handful of counts. This chain connects TRBV15 to TRBJ2-2, with 7 nucleotides matching TRBD1. V lost 2 bases, J lost 4 bases, and 4 bases stayed unmatched. This CDR3 region has 15 residues. Germline V gives CDR1 LNHNV, CDR2 YYDKDF (reference sequence). CDR3 bases: TGTGCCACCAGCAGAACAGGGGTCTCCACCGGGGAGCTGTTTTTT. Translating gives CATSRTGVSTGELFF.

The rearrangement joins TRBV7-9 to TRBJ2-2; 10 bases line up with TRBD2. The germline CDR1 and CDR2 sequences are SEHNR and FQNEAQ (reference sequence). V was pared by 6 bases and J by 4 bases, with 8 bases of the junction left unmatched. The CDR3 extends over 16 amino acids. CDR3 protein: CASSGTSATSTGELFF. As DNA, the CDR3 is TGTGCCAGCAGTGGGACTAGCGCGACGTCCACCGGGGAGCTGTTTTTT.

The chain is built from TRBV6-2 or TRBV6-3 and TRBJ2-1; tentative D call: TRBD2 (5 bases). Germline V gene sequence: CDR1 MNHEY, CDR2 SVGEGT. V was clipped by 4 bases and J by 6 bases, with 13 bases between them. This CDR3 is built from 14 residues. The CDR3 loop is CASSSPFEGNEQFF. In DNA, the CDR3 is TGTGCCAGCAGTTCCCCCTTTGAGGGCAATGAGCAGTTCTTC.